Detailed here is one T cell receptor (beta chain). Its antigen remains unidentified. The data belong to a study of cytomegalovirus exposure and HLA in healthy donors. Primers: 60 Vbeta forward and 13 Jbeta reverse. Only in-frame clones appear in the TCRdb table, and some are missing; sequencing was by immunoSEQ multiplex PCR. The sample consists of approximately 120,000 clones, about 79% of them appearing once. The CDR3 loop spans 19 amino acids. With V trimmed by 3 bases and J by 3 bases, 17 bases remained unmatched. Germline lookup yields CDR1 MNHEY and CDR2 SMNVEV (reference sequence). Study-wide findings and caveats: What TCR beta sequences reportedly achieved was accurate prediction of HLA-A and HLA-B alleles in most subjects. Analyses of presence and absence presupposed an approximately uniform sequencing depth across donors.

The sequenced sample consisted of PBMCs. V usage is TRBV27 and J usage is TRBJ2-3, with 8 nucleotides matching TRBD1. The sequence was collected from a man between 50 and 59 years old in good health and CMV-seronegative. This CDR3 reads CASSLARLRTGNGTDTQYF. The CDR3 nucleotides read TGTGCCAGCAGTTTGGCTAGATTACGGACAGGGAATGGAACAGATACGCAGTATTTT.